Below, 27 T cell receptor beta chains from the same sample are listed, as sequenced in a study of CD4 and CD8 cells across lung adenocarcinoma regions. TCRdb analysed the PCR reads with MiXCR anew, one entry per CDR3 protein. The sample includes about 25,000 distinct CDR3 sequences, 45% to 50% of them seen just once. Sample: CD8+ T cells from the center of a lung tumor. These receptors all come from a male donor with lung adenocarcinoma. The CD4 and CD8 labels of this study may be unreliable.

The sample holds many counts of this clonotype. This rearrangement joins TRBV5-1 to TRBJ2-7; 9 nucleotides agree with TRBD2. CDR1 and CDR2 from the germline V gene are SGHRS and YFSETQ. Trimming took 4 bases from V and 3 from J; bases not matched to a gene: 8. The CDR3 length is 15 residues. The CDR3 loop reads CASSLDGTSSYEQYF. CDR3 bases: TGCGCCAGCAGCCTGGACGGGACTAGCAGCTACGAGCAGTACTTC. The full variable domain, its missing parts supplied by reference TRBV5-1 and TRBJ2-7, is KAGVTQTPRYLIKTRGQQVTLSCSPISGHRSVSWYQQTPGQGLQFLFEYFSETQRNKGNFPGRFSGRQFSNSRSEMNVSTLELGDSALYLCASSLDGTSSYEQYFGPGTRLTVT.

The chain couples TRBV15 to TRBJ2-1; D possibly corresponds to TRBD2 (6 bases). This CDR3 contains 16 residues. Per the germline V gene, CDR1 is LNHNV and CDR2 is YYDKDF (reference sequence). V gave up 2 bases and J gave up 9 bases, with 20 bases separating them. The CDR3 loop is CATSRFRDLYNSEQFF. The CDR3, as DNA: TGTGCCACCAGCAGATTCCGGGACTTATACAATAGTGAGCAGTTCTTC.

This clonotype was seen a handful of times. The junction departs from germline at one end; a sequencing error may be responsible. The chain recombines TRBV7-2 with TRBJ2-1; D gene unclear. Germline V gene sequence: CDR1 SGHTA, CDR2 FQGNSA. The CDR3 runs 14 residues. The CDR3 loop is CANSLAATSYEQFF. For the CDR3, the DNA is TGTGCCAACAGCTTGGCGGCGACCTCCTACGAGCAGTTCTTC.

This clonotype appeared a few times. The chain uses TRBV12-5 and TRBJ2-3; no clear D gene. The germline V gene encodes CDR1 LGHNT and CDR2 FRNRAP. With 8 bases removed from V and 6 bases from J, the gap between germline ends came to 12 bases. This CDR3 has 12 residues. CDR3 residues: CASNGRFDTQYF. For the CDR3, the DNA is TGTGCTAGTAATGGCAGGTTCGATACGCAGTATTTT. The entire variable domain, with the rest obtained from reference TRBV12-5 and TRBJ2-3, is as follows: DARVTQTPRHKVTEMGQEVTMRCQPILGHNTVFWYRQTMMQGLELLAYFRNRAPLDDSGMPKDRFSAEMPDATLATLKIQPSEPRDSAVYFCASNGRFDTQYFGPGTRLTVL.

This clonotype was detected ten times or more. The chain recombines TRBV6-1 with TRBJ2-5; 8 nucleotides line up with TRBD1. V trimming: 5 bases; J trimming: 7 bases; junction bases outside the gene matches: 6. This CDR3 comprises 13 residues. CDR1 MNHNS and CDR2 SASEGT come from the germline V gene. CDR3 bases: TGTGCCAGCAGTCAGGACAGGGACGGGACCCAGTACTTC. It specifies CASSQDRDGTQYF.

Regarding this clonotype: A read error may account for a junction end that differs from germline. The chain uses TRBV6-1 and TRBJ2-3; D may be TRBD2 (6 bases). The CDR3 covers 13 residues. Germline CDR1 and CDR2: MNHNS and SASEGT. CDR3 sequence (DNA): TGTGCCCGCGGGGCTGTGAGCACAGATGCGCAGTATTTT. Amino acids: CARGAVSTDAQYF.

This clonotype came up many times. This chain uses TRBV7-2 with TRBJ2-1, with D possibly TRBD2 on 5 matching bases. From germline, CDR1 is SGHTA and CDR2 FQGNSA. There are 14 residues in the CDR3. Trimming pared 1 base from V and 1 base from J, leaving 5 bases between. The CDR3 DNA is TGTGCCAGCAGCTTAGGAGGGTCCTACAATGAGCAGTTCTTC. This codes for CASSLGGSYNEQFF.

This clonotype was picked up a small number of times. The rearrangement joins TRBV20-1 to TRBJ2-5; 8 nucleotides align to TRBD2. The tail of the sequence fits TRBJ2-7 better, so the J call may be wrong. This CDR3 has 15 residues. CDR1 is DFQATT and CDR2 is SNEGSKA in the germline V gene (reference sequence). The chain's CDR3 is CSARDGLAGSHEQYF. The CDR3 coding sequence is TGCAGTGCTAGAGATGGGTTAGCGGGAAGTCACGAGCAGTACTTC.

CDR3 DNA sequence: TGTGCCAGCAGGCCAGGGTGCACCGGGACGCAGTATTTT. This sequence encodes CASRPGCTGTQYF. This rearrangement joins TRBV6-1 to TRBJ2-2, with D possibly matching TRBD1 (5 bases). The DNA end is more similar to TRBJ2-3, so the J call may be wrong. This CDR3 is built from 13 residues. Germline V gives CDR1 MNHNS, CDR2 SASEGT.

This clonotype has at least ten counts. The chain combines TRBV12-3 or TRBV12-4 with TRBJ2-1; D is tentatively TRBD1 or TRBD2 (5 bases each). With 7 bases removed from V and 0 bases from J, the gap between germline ends came to 10 bases. This CDR3 has 14 residues. The CDR3 bases are TGTGCCAGCAACCGTGGGGGCTCCTACAATGAGCAGTTCTTC. Its protein is CASNRGGSYNEQFF.

For this clonotype: The conserved phenylalanine or tryptophan normally closing the CDR3 is absent here, so this likely arose from a read error. The DNA is omitted, as the CDR3 cannot be located on it reliably, and the CDR3 follows TCRdb's listing. The chain couples TRBV11-1 to TRBJ2-5; the D call of TRBD1 is as the table states it, not checked on the DNA. Germline CDR1 SGHAT, CDR2 FQDESV (reference sequence). Including both end residues, the CDR3 is 13 amino acids long. The CDR3 sequence is CAGCGDTLGTQHS.

The chain has TRBV3-1 and TRBJ1-3; D is ambiguous. The CDR3 covers 12 residues. Per germline, CDR1 LGHDT and CDR2 YNNKEL (reference sequence). Trimming pared 3 bases from V and 2 bases from J, leaving 2 bases between. The CDR3 is CASSQTGNTIYF. The CDR3 DNA follows: TGTGCCAGCAGCCAGACTGGAAACACCATATATTTT.

This clonotype was seen many times. This chain connects TRBV25-1 to TRBJ2-5, with TRBD1 as a possible D gene (6 bases). Germline CDR1 reads MGHDK; CDR2 reads SYGVNS. The V end lost 4 bases, the J end lost 5 bases, and 14 bases lay between the germline ends. The CDR3 totals 14 residues. CDR3 in DNA: TGTGCCAGCAGTGTACCAGGGGCCGCCGAGACCCAGTACTTC. Amino acids: CASSVPGAAETQYF. The whole variable domain, filled in from reference TRBV25-1 and TRBJ2-5, reads EADIYQTPRYLVIGTGKKITLECSQTMGHDKMYWYQQDPGMELHLIHYSYGVNSTEKGDLSSESTVSRIRTEHFPLTLESARPSHTSQYLCASSVPGAAETQYFGPGTRLLVL.

This clonotype was seen more than once but under ten times. The chain recombines TRBV6-1 with TRBJ1-5, with 12 bases aligning to TRBD1. The CDR3 runs 21 residues. Trimming removed 5 bases from V and 1 base from J; junction bases left unmatched: 18. Per germline, CDR1 MNHNS and CDR2 SASEGT. CDR3 DNA sequence: TGTGCCAGCAGTCTAAGGTCACCGGGACAGGGGGCGAGTATCAGCAATCAGCCCCAGCATTTT. Amino acids: CASSLRSPGQGASISNQPQHF.

This clonotype came up many times. This chain uses TRBV14 with TRBJ2-1, with TRBD2 matching over 9 bases. The germline gives CDR1 SGHDN, CDR2 FVKESK. This CDR3 region has 16 residues. J lost 5 bases, V lost 2 bases, and 7 bases had no gene match. The CDR3 region has the DNA TGTGCCAGCAGCCAATTAGCGGGAGCTCGGAACAATGAGCAGTTCTTC. Translated: CASSQLAGARNNEQFF.

In its sample, this clonotype was seen many times. DNA of the CDR3: TGTGCCAGCAGGCCTCTGGGCGCTTATGAAAAACTGTTTTTT. Translated: CASRPLGAYEKLFF. The chain couples TRBV6-1 to TRBJ1-4; unclear D gene. CDR3 size: 14 residues. Germline V gene data show CDR1 as MNHNS and CDR2 as SASEGT. V was trimmed by 6 bases and J by 6 bases, leaving 14 bases between them.

This clonotype was picked up a small number of times. This chain joins TRBV6-5 and TRBJ2-4; possible D gene TRBD1, 5 bases. The CDR3 is 15 residues long. Germline CDR1 is MNHEY and CDR2 is SVGAGI. V was pared by 4 bases and J by 4 bases, with 14 bases between. CDR3 protein: CASSSPGYRKNIQYF. CDR3 nucleotides: TGTGCCAGCAGTTCGCCAGGGTACCGAAAAAACATTCAGTACTTC.

The V gene is TRBV6-1, the J gene TRBJ2-1, with TRBD1 matching 10 bases. J lost 5 bases, V lost 8 bases, and 6 bases had no gene match. CDR1 is MNHNS, CDR2 SASEGT, per germline. The CDR3 is made up of 14 amino acids. The CDR3 sequence is CASLRDRGNNEQFF. The CDR3 nucleotides read TGTGCCAGCCTCCGGGACAGGGGAAACAATGAGCAGTTCTTC.

This clonotype appeared many times. This chain links TRBV6-1 with TRBJ1-2; 7 bases are shared with TRBD1. V lost 2 bases, J lost 4 bases, and 7 bases stayed unmatched. The CDR3 is 15 amino acids. Germline CDR1 reads MNHNS; CDR2 reads SASEGT. The CDR3, as DNA: TGTGCCAGCAGTGAAACGGGCAGGGGGGCCTATGGCTACACCTTC. It specifies CASSETGRGAYGYTF.

On this clonotype itself: A much larger clone is a single base away; this may be a read error. V gene TRBV7-6 combines with J gene TRBJ2-1; TRBD1 agrees at 7 bases. V trimming: 5 bases; J trimming: 13 bases; junction bases outside the gene matches: 8. The CDR3 has 12 residues. Germline loops: CDR1 SGHVS, CDR2 FNYEAQ. CDR3 sequence reads: CASSLQGETQFF. Written as DNA, the CDR3 is TGTGCCAGCAGCCTCCAGGGGGAGACCCAGTTCTTC.

This clonotype was found once. The chain uses TRBV6-1 and TRBJ2-3, with TRBD2 as a possible D gene (6 bases). The CDR3 length is 15 residues. Trimming cost V 9 bases and J 11 bases, with 27 bases left between them. Germline CDR1 MNHNS, CDR2 SASEGT. CDR3 in DNA: TGTGCCAGGGGCCTCTTAGCGGTGAGCACAGACGAGCAGTATTTT. This sequence encodes CARGLLAVSTDEQYF.

This chain joins TRBV6-5 and TRBJ2-3, with D unclear. Trimming took off 0 bases at V and 0 bases at J, with 7 bases between the two ends. This CDR3 has 15 residues. Germline V CDR1 and CDR2: MNHEY, SVGAGI. CDR3 protein: CASSYSRSSTDTQYF. In nucleotides, the CDR3 is TGTGCCAGCAGTTACTCTCGGTCGAGCACAGATACGCAGTATTTT.

Comment on this clonotype: Relative to the germline gene, one junction end is altered; a read error may explain this. The genes are TRBV10-2 and TRBJ2-5; D may be TRBD1 (5 bases). The CDR3 loop spans 16 amino acids. Germline V gene sequence: CDR1 WSHSY, CDR2 SAAADI. The DNA for the CDR3 is TGCGCCAGCAGGGGGCACGGGCTCCCGGGCGAAGAGACGCAGTACTTT. Amino acids: CASRGHGLPGEETQYF.

As to this clonotype: The junction and the germline gene differ at one end; a read error may be behind it. J is TRBJ2-3 and V is TRBV6-1; 10 bases are a match to TRBD2. The CDR3 length is 16 residues. Germline CDR1 reads MNHNS; CDR2 reads SASEGT. CDR3 in DNA: TGTGCCTGCACGGGGAGCGGGGGGGCCGGCGCAGATACCCAGTATTTC. This codes for CACTGSGGAGADTQYF.

J is TRBJ2-3 and V is TRBV27, with TRBD2 as a possible D gene (7 bases). The DNA end is more similar to TRBJ2-5, so the J call may be wrong. The CDR3 runs 16 residues. Germline lookup yields CDR1 MNHEY and CDR2 SMNVEV (reference sequence). In nucleotides, the CDR3 is TGTGCCAGCAGTGCAAGGGGTGGCGGGGGCCCAGAGACCCAGTACTTC. It specifies CASSARGGGGPETQYF.

This clonotype was picked up a small number of times. This may stem from a read error, because a much larger clone lies one nucleotide away. The CDR3 sequence is CASSWIMTSGSIETQFF. CDR3 DNA sequence: TGTGCCAGCAGCTGGATTATGACTAGCGGGAGTATAGAGACCCAGTTCTTC. V and J are TRBV11-2 and TRBJ2-1, with TRBD2 identical over 12 bases. The germline gives CDR1 SGHAT, CDR2 FQNNGV. V trimming: 4 bases; J trimming: 13 bases; junction bases outside the gene matches: 17. This CDR3 has 17 residues.

This rearrangement joins TRBV10-1 to TRBJ2-1; 7 bases align to TRBD1. The germline gives CDR1 WNHNN, CDR2 SYGVQD (reference sequence). The CDR3 sequence is 14 residues long. V lost 7 bases, J lost 9 bases, and 12 bases stayed unmatched. CDR3 sequence: CASTGTEGFGEQFF. CDR3 DNA sequence: TGCGCCAGCACCGGGACAGAAGGGTTCGGTGAGCAGTTCTTC.